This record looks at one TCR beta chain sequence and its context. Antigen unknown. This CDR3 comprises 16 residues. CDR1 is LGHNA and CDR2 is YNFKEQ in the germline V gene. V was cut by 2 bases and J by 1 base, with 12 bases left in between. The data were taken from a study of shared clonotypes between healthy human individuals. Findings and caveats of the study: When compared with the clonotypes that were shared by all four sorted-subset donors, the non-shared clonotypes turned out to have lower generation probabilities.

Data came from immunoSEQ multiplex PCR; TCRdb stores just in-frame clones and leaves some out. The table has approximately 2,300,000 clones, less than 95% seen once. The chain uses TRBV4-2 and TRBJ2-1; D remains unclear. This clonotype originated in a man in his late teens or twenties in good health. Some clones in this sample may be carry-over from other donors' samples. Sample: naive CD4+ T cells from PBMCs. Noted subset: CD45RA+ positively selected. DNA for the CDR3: TGTGCCAGCAGCCAATTAACCCGAAGGTCCTACAATGAGCAGTTCTTC. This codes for CASSQLTRRSYNEQFF.